The entry below describes one T cell receptor beta chain. The data were produced by immunoSEQ multiplex PCR, yet TCRdb's version contains in-frame clones alone and is incomplete. The sample contains some 610 clones, around 70% of which appear only once. This entry comes from a study of CD39 and CD103 CD8 tumor-infiltrating T cells. The sequencing sample was made of CD39- CD103+ CD8+ T cells sorted from the tumor. The subset: CD103+CD39- single-positive CD45RA- CD8 T cells. This receptor was taken from a human donor with ovarian cancer.

The CDR3 is CASRVPPPAVNTGELFF. The CDR3, as DNA: TGTGCCAGTAGAGTCCCCCCCCCGGCGGTTAACACCGGGGAGCTGTTTTTT. This chain connects TRBV19 to TRBJ2-2; no firm D call. Germline loops: CDR1 LNHDA, CDR2 SQIVND (reference sequence). V shed 6 bases and J shed 2 bases, with 19 bases lying between them. The CDR3 is 17 residues long.